A selection of T cell receptor beta chains follows, all from one sample in a study of graft-versus-host responses after intestinal transplantation. Libraries were prepared by immunoSEQ multiplex PCR; TCRdb keeps only in-frame clonotypes and omits some of them. The sample lists about 100,000 clones, 87% occurring once. Antigen specificity for these receptors is unknown. The input for sequencing was unstimulated CD4+ T cells sorted from spleen or lymph node cells, taken before intestinal transplant. Receptor source: a human donor who received an intestinal transplant. Each CDR3 is given with its conserved first and last residue.

>TRBJ2-4|TRBV2
CASSAASSGSRDIQYF
>TRBJ2-7|TRBV6-5
CASSSPGHVSYEQYF
>TRBJ1-6|TRBV6-5
CASSSGRTHNSPLHF
>TRBJ2-4|TRBV6-5
CASSYRGGEGKNIQYF
>TRBJ1-1|TRBV5-1
CASSLSGGTEAFF
>TRBJ2-5|TRBV19
CASRVRQGETQYF
>TRBJ2-7|TRBV7-6
CASSLGVGGFYEQYF
>TRBJ2-7|TRBV2
CATMRDSSYEQYF
>TRBJ2-3|TRBV5-5
CASSVTGRTDTQYF
>TRBJ2-5|TRBV4-2
CASRNSGGPGETQYF
>TRBJ2-3|TRBV28
CASSLGLPYTQYF
>TRBJ2-7|TRBV5-6
CASSLSYRAYEQYF
>TRBJ1-4|TRBV5-5
CASSSTGGLNEKLFF
>TRBJ1-5|TRBV10-2
CASRGNAGQPQHF
>TRBJ2-7|TRBV25-1
CATQGQSYEQYF
>TRBJ1-5|TRBV5-4
CASSQQGAGQPQHF
>TRBJ2-2|TRBV5-1
CASSLYNRVGGELFF
>TRBJ2-1|TRBV12-5
CASGLVRVSWAEQFF
>TRBJ2-5|TRBV2
CASIPLRARHFQETQYF
>TRBJ1-1|TRBV6-6
CASSYYGQTGFF
>TRBJ2-7|TRBV2
CASSDAGYEQYF
>TRBJ2-5|TRBV2
CASNLQGQETQYF
>TRBJ1-2|TRBV15
CATSRGPFTTGGYTF
>TRBJ2-2|TRBV25-1
CASSLRGMATGELFF
>TRBJ1-6|TRBV5-1
CASSLEFRDRGSPLHF
>TRBJ2-3|TRBV27
CASSLRPGLATDTQYF
>TRBJ2-2|TRBV9
CASSPHGETGELFF
>TRBJ2-5|TRBV18
CASSPLSGRETQYF
>TRBJ1-2|TRBV6-6
CASSFDWAYGYTF
>TRBJ2-6|TRBV7-6
CASSPSGANVLTF
>TRBJ2-3|TRBV6-6
CASSYEGPDTQYF
>TRBJ2-5|TRBV19
CASSIRTRETQYF
>TRBJ2-5|TRBV29-1
CSVGSWDIGKETQYF
>TRBJ2-1|TRBV5-1
CASSLDAGTDYNEQFF
>TRBJ2-7|TRBV5-1
CASSWGTEMGYEQYF
>TRBJ2-5|TRBV7-7
CASSPSRSGGETQYF
>TRBJ1-5|TRBV28
CASMRSWSGNQPQHF
>TRBJ2-3|TRBV5-4
CASSPAGDPTDTQYF
>TRBJ1-1|TRBV29-1
CSVEEGGMNTEAFF
>TRBJ2-5|TRBV10-2
CASSVGGRAETQYF
>TRBJ2-5|TRBV10-3
CAISDSQGIETQYF
>TRBJ2-7|TRBV30
CAWRAPPGLAGVGSHEQYF
>TRBJ2-3|TRBV6-1
CASSEIAVSTDTQYF
>TRBJ2-2|TRBV10-3
CAISETRRETGELFF
>TRBJ2-1|TRBV28
CASKKREGSYNEQFF
>TRBJ2-3|TRBV28
CASSPGGTDTQYF
>TRBJ2-1|TRBV7-2
CASSLGAGTPTYNEQFF
>TRBJ1-2|TRBV27
CASSLSTTGSYGYTF
>TRBJ2-1|TRBV4-1
CASSQVTTGRLYNEQFF
>TRBJ2-2|TRBV14
CASSQVQGATGELFF
>TRBJ2-4|TRBV23-1
CASRADRTSGTGYF
>TRBJ2-7|TRBV10-3
CASRSSREQYF
>TRBJ2-5|TRBV7-6
CASSLEGTQYF
>TRBJ2-2|TRBV6-1
CASSETRGNTGELFF
>TRBJ2-6|TRBV7-3
CASSLKASRGRSGANVLTF